This T cell receptor (beta chain) emerged from a study of early T cells in non-severe SARS-CoV-2 infection. Looking at the study overall: Chains were unpaired, as sequencing was done on bulk RNA from unsorted whole blood. Overall study findings and caveats: A preference for anti-spike CD8 responses marked VDJdb matching, which missed private and CD4 specificities.

The CDR3 is 12 residues long. V gave up 7 bases and J gave up 1 base, with 7 bases separating them. Note on this clonotype: The antigen is undetermined.

Individual cDNA molecules carried attached unique molecular identifiers. TCRdb recomputed calls from the 5' RACE reads with MiXCR, one row per CDR3 protein. The data hold roughly 67,000 distinct CDR3 sequences, with 10% to 15% observed a single time. The clonotype originates from an adult who was a healthcare worker with PCR-confirmed SARS-CoV-2 infection or an uninfected control (not recorded which). The J gene is TRBJ1-1, the V gene TRBV12-3 or TRBV12-4; the D is unclear. Material for sequencing was whole blood. The chain's CDR3 is CASNNRNTEAFF. For the CDR3, the DNA is TGTGCCAGCAATAACAGGAACACTGAAGCTTTCTTT.